The rows below give T cell receptor beta chains drawn from one sample of a study of blood T cells in healthy people across ages. Each CDR3 protein is one row after TCRdb ran MiXCR on the 5' RACE reads. The profile shows 1.5 million to 2 million distinct CDR3 sequences, almost 35% of them singletons. Source material: blood. The receptors come from a young woman in good health. Each CDR3 is given with its conserved first and last residue. A D gene is named only where the DNA matches it firmly. Only part of the rows carry a size: once, few, many, or a class if the clone is expanded.

v_gene: TRBV20-1; abundance: few; j_gene: TRBJ2-3; d_gene: NA; CDR3aa: CSARKTGTDTQYF; CDR3nt: TGCAGTGCTCGAAAGACTGGCACAGATACGCAGTATTTT
v_gene: TRBV9; abundance: NA; j_gene: TRBJ1-5; d_gene: NA; CDR3aa: CASSGGWDQPQHF; CDR3nt: TGTGCCAGCAGCGGAGGCTGGGATCAGCCCCAGCATTTT
v_gene: TRBV7-6; abundance: few; j_gene: TRBJ2-7; d_gene: TRBD2; CDR3aa: CASSSDLAGPYEQYF; CDR3nt: TGTGCCAGCAGCTCCGACCTAGCGGGACCCTACGAGCAGTACTTC
v_gene: TRBV18; abundance: NA; j_gene: TRBJ2-1; d_gene: NA; CDR3aa: CASSIPNGRHLGNEQFF; CDR3nt: TGTGCCAGCTCGATACCTAACGGGCGGCACCTTGGCAATGAGCAGTTCTTC
v_gene: TRBV30; abundance: NA; j_gene: TRBJ1-1; d_gene: NA; CDR3aa: CASKGTVTEAFF; CDR3nt: TGTGCCTCTAAGGGGACTGTCACTGAAGCTTTCTTT
v_gene: TRBV7-9; abundance: many; j_gene: TRBJ1-1; d_gene: NA; CDR3aa: CASSGSGHTEAFF; CDR3nt: TGTGCCAGCAGCGGTTCAGGGCACACTGAAGCTTTCTTT
v_gene: TRBV5-5; abundance: NA; j_gene: TRBJ2-6; d_gene: NA; CDR3aa: CASSPGLGANVLTF; CDR3nt: TGTGCCAGCAGCCCCGGCCTCGGGGCCAACGTCCTGACTTTC
v_gene: TRBV5-1; abundance: NA; j_gene: TRBJ2-7; d_gene: TRBD2; CDR3aa: CASSSGTSGNSYEQYF; CDR3nt: TGCGCCAGCAGCTCTGGGACTAGCGGGAACTCCTACGAGCAGTACTTC
v_gene: TRBV28; abundance: NA; j_gene: TRBJ2-4; d_gene: TRBD2; CDR3aa: CASTLAGYVENIQYF; CDR3nt: TGTGCCAGCACCCTAGCGGGCTATGTGGAAAACATTCAGTACTTC
v_gene: TRBV2; abundance: NA; j_gene: TRBJ2-3; d_gene: TRBD2; CDR3aa: CASSEAGGLAASTDTQYF; CDR3nt: TGTGCCAGCAGTGAAGCCGGCGGACTAGCGGCTAGCACAGATACGCAGTATTTT
v_gene: TRBV20-1; abundance: NA; j_gene: TRBJ2-7; d_gene: TRBD2; CDR3aa: CSARTGLAGGSSYEQYF; CDR3nt: TGCAGTGCTAGAACCGGACTAGCGGGGGGGAGCTCCTACGAGCAGTACTTC
v_gene: TRBV11-2; abundance: NA; j_gene: TRBJ2-5; d_gene: TRBD2; CDR3aa: CASSSIAGGEETQYF; CDR3nt: TGTGCCAGCAGCTCTATAGCGGGGGGGGAAGAGACCCAGTACTTC
v_gene: TRBV5-1; abundance: NA; j_gene: TRBJ1-1; d_gene: NA; CDR3aa: CASSSTLNTEALF; CDR3nt: TGCGCCAGCAGCTCAACATTGAACACTGAAGCTTTGTTT
v_gene: TRBV5-1; abundance: few; j_gene: TRBJ1-1; d_gene: NA; CDR3aa: CASSLTGTANTEAFF; CDR3nt: TGCGCCAGCAGCTTGACCGGGACGGCGAACACTGAAGCTTTCTTT
v_gene: TRBV20-1; abundance: NA; j_gene: TRBJ2-7; d_gene: TRBD2; CDR3aa: CSASRTSGYSYEQYF; CDR3nt: TGCAGTGCATCGAGGACTAGCGGGTACTCCTACGAGCAGTACTTC
v_gene: TRBV20-1; abundance: NA; j_gene: TRBJ2-2; d_gene: NA; CDR3aa: CSAPLGYTGELFF; CDR3nt: TGCAGTGCCCCCCTCGGGTACACCGGGGAGCTGTTTTTT
v_gene: TRBV4-1; abundance: NA; j_gene: TRBJ2-3; d_gene: NA; CDR3aa: CASSHLLLGRTDTQYF; CDR3nt: TGCGCCAGCAGCCATCTCCTCCTAGGCCGCACAGATACGCAGTATTTT